The 15 T cell receptor beta chains below all came from one sample that was sequenced in a study of CXCR3-negative and CXCR3-positive naive CD8 T cells. Via 5' RACE with UMI labels, TRB cDNA libraries were prepared. TCRdb reprocessed the 5' RACE reads; each CDR3 protein has one entry and no DNA is given. Found here are over 20,000 distinct CDR3 sequences; the top ten clones hold about 3%. Sequencing was done on a sample of naive CXCR3- CD8+ T cells from blood. Subset defined: CD45RO-CCR7+CD27+CD95- naive CD8+ T cells lacking CXCR3 (TNR3-). Every receptor here comes from a human donor in good health. Some clones in this sample may be carry-over from other donors' samples.

This rearrangement joins TRBV10-3 to TRBJ1-1. The germline V gene has CDR1 ENHRY and CDR2 SYGVKD. The CDR3 totals 12 residues. This CDR3 is CAISAMNTEAFF.

V usage is TRBV18 and J usage is TRBJ2-3; TCRdb's assignment of TRBD1 cannot be checked, as there is no DNA. CDR3 length equals 17 residues. Germline assignment: CDR1 KGHSH and CDR2 LQKENI. The CDR3 sequence: CASSPRGTGFGTDTQYF.

The CDR3 loop reads CASRAGTTAPPSTDTQYF. The chain combines TRBV19 with TRBJ2-3; the TCRdb D gene call, TRBD1, has no DNA to confirm it. Germline loops: CDR1 LNHDA, CDR2 SQIVND (reference sequence). The CDR3 totals 18 residues.

Here the CDR3 reads CASSDSGGLEAFF. The chain couples TRBV7-6 to TRBJ1-1; the TCRdb D gene call, TRBD1, has no DNA to confirm it. This CDR3 is 13 amino acids long. CDR1 is SGHVS, CDR2 FNYEAQ, per germline.

This clonotype is deemed medium-sized by its frequency. The chain recombines TRBV4-3 with TRBJ1-2. Germline-derived CDR1 and CDR2 are LGHNA and YSLEER. There are 15 residues in the CDR3. This CDR3 reads CASSQDRKGTSGYTF.

The CDR3 is CASSLVGATNTGELFF. V usage is TRBV7-9 and J usage is TRBJ2-2; TCRdb calls TRBD1, which cannot be checked without DNA. The CDR3 is 16 residues long. Germline CDR1 is SEHNR and CDR2 is FQNEAQ (reference sequence).

This chain connects TRBV7-6 to TRBJ2-7; TCRdb designates TRBD1, a call that cannot be tested without DNA. The CDR3 extends over 13 amino acids. Germline V lookup: CDR1 SGHVS, CDR2 FNYEAQ. This CDR3 is CASSRTGTYEQYF.

The chain carries TRBV5-6 and TRBJ2-2; TCRdb picks TRBD1, but there is no DNA to check that call. The CDR3 covers 14 residues. Germline loops: CDR1 SGHDT, CDR2 YYEEEE. CDR3 sequence reads: CASSTYRGAGELFF.

This sequence joins TRBV9 and TRBJ1-2; checking the TCRdb D call of TRBD1 is not possible without DNA. CDR3 length: 15 residues. The germline V gene has CDR1 SGDLS and CDR2 YYNGEE. CDR3: CASSLLMGATYGYTF.

The rearrangement uses TRBV19 and TRBJ1-1. The CDR3 has 16 amino acids. Germline V gene data show CDR1 as LNHDA and CDR2 as SQIVND (reference sequence). CDR3 region: CASSERTGGMNTEAFF.

The rearrangement joins TRBV28 to TRBJ1-2; TCRdb's D gene call, TRBD1, goes unchecked for lack of DNA. The germline V gene has CDR1 MDHEN and CDR2 SYDVKM. The CDR3 consists of 14 residues. The CDR3 protein is CASSLGIGGYGYTF.

The rearrangement links TRBV5-5 to TRBJ2-7; the D call of TRBD1 rests on TCRdb alone, since no DNA is present to check it. The CDR3 length is 14 residues. Germline V CDR1 and CDR2: SGHKS, YYEKEE (reference sequence). The CDR3 protein is CASTVLPGAYEQYF.

J is TRBJ2-1 and V is TRBV28; absent DNA, TCRdb's TRBD2 call cannot be checked. Looked up from germline, CDR1 is MDHEN and CDR2 is SYDVKM. This CDR3 has 14 amino acids. This chain's CDR3 is CASSPRLGWSEQFF.

This CDR3 is CATSRLDRGRANTEAFF. The rearrangement uses TRBV15 and TRBJ1-1; TCRdb indicates TRBD1, and absent DNA this call remains unverified. This CDR3 comprises 17 residues. Germline CDR1 is LNHNV and CDR2 is YYDKDF (reference sequence).

The chain is built from TRBV4-2 and TRBJ1-3. The CDR3 has 16 residues. Germline V lookup: CDR1 LGHNA, CDR2 YNFKEQ. The CDR3 is CASSQPISVEENTIYF.